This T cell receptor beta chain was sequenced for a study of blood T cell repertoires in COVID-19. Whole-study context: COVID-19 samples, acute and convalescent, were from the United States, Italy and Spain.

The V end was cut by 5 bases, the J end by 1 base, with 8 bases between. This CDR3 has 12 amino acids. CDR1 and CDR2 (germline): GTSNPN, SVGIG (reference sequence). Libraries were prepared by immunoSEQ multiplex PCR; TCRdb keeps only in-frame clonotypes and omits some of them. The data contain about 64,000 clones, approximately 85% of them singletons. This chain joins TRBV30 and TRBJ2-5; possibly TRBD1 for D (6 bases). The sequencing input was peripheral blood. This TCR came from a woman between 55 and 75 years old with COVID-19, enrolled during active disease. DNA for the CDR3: TGTGCCTGGGGACAGTTCCAAGAGACCCAGTACTTC. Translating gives CAWGQFQETQYF.